The clone carrying this TCR beta chain came up a few times. The antigen is unknown. No cell sorting was done before RNA was extracted from the tissue. More than 3 cm separated this lung sample from the edge of the tumor. TCRbeta libraries were built with three rounds of nested PCR, modified from ARM-PCR. Each CDR3 protein is one row after TCRdb ran MiXCR on the multiplex PCR reads. The data hold 90,000 to 100,000 distinct CDR3 sequences, with more than 80% observed a single time. Germline lookup yields CDR1 MGHRA and CDR2 YSYEKL. V shed 3 bases and J shed 3 bases, with 15 bases lying between them. The CDR3 sequence is 15 residues long. This sample was included in a study of tumor and adjacent non-tumor tissue in lung cancer. Broader study findings: Compared with tumor, normal lung showed significantly lower TCR diversity. Tumor repertoires had a smaller top 100 clone share than normal lung.

The sequenced sample consisted of distant non-tumor lung tissue. The clonotype was recovered from a man between 60 and 75 years old with small cell lung cancer. This chain joins TRBV4-1 and TRBJ2-7; a possible D gene is TRBD2 (6 bases). The CDR3 DNA follows: TGCGCCAGCAGCCAGGGGGGAGCCCCGGACTACGAGCAGTACTTC. It encodes CASSQGGAPDYEQYF.